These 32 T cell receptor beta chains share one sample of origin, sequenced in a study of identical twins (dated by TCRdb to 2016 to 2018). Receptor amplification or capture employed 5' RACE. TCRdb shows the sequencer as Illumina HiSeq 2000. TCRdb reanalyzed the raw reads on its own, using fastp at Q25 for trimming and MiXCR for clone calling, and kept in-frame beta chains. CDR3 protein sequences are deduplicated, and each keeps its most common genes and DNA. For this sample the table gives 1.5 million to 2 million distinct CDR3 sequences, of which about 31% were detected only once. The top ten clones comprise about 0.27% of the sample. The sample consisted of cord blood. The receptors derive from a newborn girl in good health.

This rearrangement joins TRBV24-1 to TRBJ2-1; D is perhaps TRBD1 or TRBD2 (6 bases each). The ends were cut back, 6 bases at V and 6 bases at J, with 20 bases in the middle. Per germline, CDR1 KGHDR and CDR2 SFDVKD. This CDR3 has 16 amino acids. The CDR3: CATSTSGAGRINEQFF. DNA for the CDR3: TGTGCCACCAGTACATCAGGGGCCGGGAGAATCAATGAGCAGTTCTTC.

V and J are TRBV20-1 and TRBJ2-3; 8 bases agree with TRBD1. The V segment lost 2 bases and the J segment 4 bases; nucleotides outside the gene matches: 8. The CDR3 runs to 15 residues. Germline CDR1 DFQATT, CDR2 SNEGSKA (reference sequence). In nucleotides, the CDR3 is TGCAGTGCTAGACCAGGGGGCTATTGGGCAGATACGCAGTATTTT. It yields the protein CSARPGGYWADTQYF.

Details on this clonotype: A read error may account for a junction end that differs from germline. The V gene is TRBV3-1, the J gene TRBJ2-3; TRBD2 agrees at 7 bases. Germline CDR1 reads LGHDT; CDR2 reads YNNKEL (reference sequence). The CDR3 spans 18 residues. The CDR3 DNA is TGTGCCGGCAGCCAACACTATGGGTCTAGCGGCCTCACAGATACGCAGTATTTT. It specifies CAGSQHYGSSGLTDTQYF.

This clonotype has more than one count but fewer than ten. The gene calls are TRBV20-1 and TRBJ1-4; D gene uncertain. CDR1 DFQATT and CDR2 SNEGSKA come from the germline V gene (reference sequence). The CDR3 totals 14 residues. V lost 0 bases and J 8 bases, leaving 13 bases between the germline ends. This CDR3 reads CSARDRDTREKLFF. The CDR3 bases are TGCAGTGCTAGAGATCGCGACACCCGCGAAAAACTGTTTTTT.

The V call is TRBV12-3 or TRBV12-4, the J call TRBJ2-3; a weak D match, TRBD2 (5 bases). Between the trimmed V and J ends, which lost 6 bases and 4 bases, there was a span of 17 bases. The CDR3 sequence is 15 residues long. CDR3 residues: CASSMRLRASDTQYF. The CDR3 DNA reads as TGTGCCAGCAGCATGAGACTGAGGGCGTCAGATACGCAGTATTTT.

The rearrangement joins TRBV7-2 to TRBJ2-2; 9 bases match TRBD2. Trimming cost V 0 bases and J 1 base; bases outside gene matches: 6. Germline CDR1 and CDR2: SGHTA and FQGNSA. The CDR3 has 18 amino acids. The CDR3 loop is CASSLALRLAVNTGELFF. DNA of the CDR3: TGTGCCAGCAGCTTAGCCCTACGACTAGCGGTGAACACCGGGGAGCTGTTTTTT.

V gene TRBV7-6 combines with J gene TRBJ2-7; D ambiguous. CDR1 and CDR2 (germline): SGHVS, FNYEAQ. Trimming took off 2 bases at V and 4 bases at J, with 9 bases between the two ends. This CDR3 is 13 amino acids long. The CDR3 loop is CASSLTERYEQYF. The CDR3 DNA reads TGTGCCAGCAGCTTAACCGAAAGGTACGAGCAGTACTTC.

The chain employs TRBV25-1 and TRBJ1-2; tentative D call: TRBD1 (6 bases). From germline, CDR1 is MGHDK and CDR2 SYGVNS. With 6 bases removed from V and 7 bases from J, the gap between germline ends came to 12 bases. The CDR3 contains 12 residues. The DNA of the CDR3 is TGTGCCAGCAGGGACCACAGGGCTGGCTACACCTTC. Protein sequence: CASRDHRAGYTF.

As DNA, the CDR3 is TGCAGTGCTCCCTGGCTAGCGGCTCAAGAGACCCAGTACTTC. Translating it yields CSAPWLAAQETQYF. V is TRBV20-1 and J is TRBJ2-5, with 7 bases matching TRBD2. Trimming cost V 5 bases and J 2 bases; bases outside gene matches: 8. Germline V gene lookup returns CDR1 DFQATT and CDR2 SNEGSKA (reference sequence). The CDR3 extends over 14 amino acids.

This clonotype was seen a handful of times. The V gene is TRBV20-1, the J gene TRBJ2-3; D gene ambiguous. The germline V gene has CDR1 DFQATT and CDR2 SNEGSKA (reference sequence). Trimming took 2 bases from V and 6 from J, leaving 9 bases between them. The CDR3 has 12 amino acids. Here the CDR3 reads CSARKRVDTQYF. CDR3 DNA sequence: TGCAGTGCTAGAAAGAGAGTGGATACGCAGTATTTT.

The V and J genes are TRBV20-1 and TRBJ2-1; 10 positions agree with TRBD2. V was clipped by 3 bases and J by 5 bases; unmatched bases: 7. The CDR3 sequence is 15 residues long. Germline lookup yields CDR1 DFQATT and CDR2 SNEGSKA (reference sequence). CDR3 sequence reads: CSARDLAGAHNEQFF. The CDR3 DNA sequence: TGCAGTGCTAGGGACCTAGCGGGAGCCCACAATGAGCAGTTCTTC.

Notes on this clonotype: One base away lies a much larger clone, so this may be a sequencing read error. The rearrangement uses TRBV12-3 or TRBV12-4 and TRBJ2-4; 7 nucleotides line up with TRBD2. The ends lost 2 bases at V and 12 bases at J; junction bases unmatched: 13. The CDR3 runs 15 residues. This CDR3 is CASSLRTSSSYDQYF. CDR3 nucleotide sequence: TGTGCCAGCAGTTTAAGGACTAGTTCCTCCTACGATCAGTACTTC.

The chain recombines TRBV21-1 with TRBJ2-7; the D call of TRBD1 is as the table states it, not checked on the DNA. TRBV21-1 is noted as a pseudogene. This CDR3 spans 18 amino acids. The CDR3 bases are TGTGCCGGCAGCAAAGCCCCCCCCCAGGAGATTGTTACCTACGAGCAGTACTTC. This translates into CAGSKAPPQEIVTYEQYF.

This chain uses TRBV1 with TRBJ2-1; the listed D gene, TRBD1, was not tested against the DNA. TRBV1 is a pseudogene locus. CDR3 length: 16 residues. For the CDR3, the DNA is TGCACCAGCAGCCAAGATTCAGGACACACCAACAATGAGCAGTTCTTC. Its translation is CTSSQDSGHTNNEQFF.

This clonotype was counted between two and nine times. The CDR3 region is CASSSAGQGEDTQYF. The CDR3 DNA reads as TGTGCCAGCAGCTCCGCGGGACAGGGGGAAGATACGCAGTATTTT. The chain employs TRBV25-1 and TRBJ2-3, with 11 bases aligning to TRBD1. CDR3 length: 15 residues. V lost 6 bases and J lost 5; bases outside the gene matches: 7. Per the germline V gene, CDR1 is MGHDK and CDR2 is SYGVNS. The full variable domain, in which reference TRBV25-1 and TRBJ2-3 provide the parts outside the CDR3, is EADIYQTPRYLVIGTGKKITLECSQTMGHDKMYWYQQDPGMELHLIHYSYGVNSTEKGDLSSESTVSRIRTEHFPLTLESARPSHTSQYLCASSSAGQGEDTQYFGPGTRLTVL.

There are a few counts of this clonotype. In DNA, the CDR3 is TGTGCCAGCACCAGGGAGGTCAATCAGCCCCAGCATTTT. Its translation: CASTREVNQPQHF. The genes are TRBV6-1 and TRBJ1-5, with a weak D call TRBD1 (5 bases). The CDR3 has 13 residues. Germline loops: CDR1 MNHNS, CDR2 SASEGT. Trimming left V 7 bases short and J 3 bases short, with 10 bases between.

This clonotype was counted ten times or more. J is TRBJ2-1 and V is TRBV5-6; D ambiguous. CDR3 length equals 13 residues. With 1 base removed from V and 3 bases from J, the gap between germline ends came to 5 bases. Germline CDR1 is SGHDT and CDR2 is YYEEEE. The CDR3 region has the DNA TGTGCCAGCAGCTTGTATGGCTACAATGAGCAGTTCTTC. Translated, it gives CASSLYGYNEQFF.

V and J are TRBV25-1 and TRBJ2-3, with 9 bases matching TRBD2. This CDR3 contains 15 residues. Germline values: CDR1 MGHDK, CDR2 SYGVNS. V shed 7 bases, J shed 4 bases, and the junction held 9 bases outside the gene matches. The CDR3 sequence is CASISTRGGADTQYF. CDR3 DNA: TGTGCCAGCATTTCCACGCGCGGGGGGGCAGATACGCAGTATTTT.

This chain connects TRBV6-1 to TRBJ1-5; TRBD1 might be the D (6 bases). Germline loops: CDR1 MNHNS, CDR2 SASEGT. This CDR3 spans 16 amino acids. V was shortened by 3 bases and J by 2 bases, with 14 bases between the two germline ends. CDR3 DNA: TGTGCCAGCAGTGACAACAGGGTAGGACGCAATCAGCCCCAGCATTTT. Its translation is CASSDNRVGRNQPQHF.

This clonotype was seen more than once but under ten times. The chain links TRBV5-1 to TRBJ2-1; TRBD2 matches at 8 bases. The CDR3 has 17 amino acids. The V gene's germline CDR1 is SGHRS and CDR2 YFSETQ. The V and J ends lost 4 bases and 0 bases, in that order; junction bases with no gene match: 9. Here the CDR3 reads CASSTTTTSASYNEQFF. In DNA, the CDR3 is TGCGCCAGCAGCACTACGACGACTAGCGCCTCCTACAATGAGCAGTTCTTC.

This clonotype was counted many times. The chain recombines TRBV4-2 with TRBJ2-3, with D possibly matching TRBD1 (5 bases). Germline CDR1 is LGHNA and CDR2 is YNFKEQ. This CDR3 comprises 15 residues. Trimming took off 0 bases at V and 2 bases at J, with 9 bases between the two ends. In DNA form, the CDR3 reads TGTGCCAGCAGCCAAGATTACAGGACCACAGATACGCAGTATTTT. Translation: CASSQDYRTTDTQYF.

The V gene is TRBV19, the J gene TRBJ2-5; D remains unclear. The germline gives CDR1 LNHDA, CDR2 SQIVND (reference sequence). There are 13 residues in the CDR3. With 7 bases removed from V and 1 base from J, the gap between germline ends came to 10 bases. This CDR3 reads CASIGGPQETQYF. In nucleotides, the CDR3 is TGTGCCAGTATCGGCGGCCCCCAAGAGACCCAGTACTTC.

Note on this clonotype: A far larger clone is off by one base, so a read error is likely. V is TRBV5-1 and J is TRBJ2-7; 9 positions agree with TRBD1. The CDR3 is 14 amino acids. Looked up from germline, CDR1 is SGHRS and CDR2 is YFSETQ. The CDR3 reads CAGSLDRGSYEQYF. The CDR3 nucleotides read TGCGCCGGCAGCTTGGACAGGGGCTCCTACGAGCAGTACTTC. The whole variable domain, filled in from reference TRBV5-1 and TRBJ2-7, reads KAGVTQTPRYLIKTRGQQVTLSCSPISGHRSVSWYQQTPGQGLQFLFEYFSETQRNKGNFPGRFSGRQFSNSRSEMNVSTLELGDSALYLCAGSLDRGSYEQYFGPGTRLTVT.

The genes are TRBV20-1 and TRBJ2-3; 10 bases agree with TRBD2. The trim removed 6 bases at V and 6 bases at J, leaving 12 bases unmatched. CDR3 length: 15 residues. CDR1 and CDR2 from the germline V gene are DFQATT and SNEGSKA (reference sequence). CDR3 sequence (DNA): TGCAGTGCCGTATTGAGCGGGAGGGCCCATGATACGCAGTATTTT. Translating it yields CSAVLSGRAHDTQYF.

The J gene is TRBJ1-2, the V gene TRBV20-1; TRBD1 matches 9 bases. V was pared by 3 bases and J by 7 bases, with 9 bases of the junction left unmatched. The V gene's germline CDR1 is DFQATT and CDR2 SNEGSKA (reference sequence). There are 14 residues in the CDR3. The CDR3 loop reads CSASRSGTGSGYTF. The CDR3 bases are TGCAGTGCTAGTCGATCCGGGACAGGGTCTGGCTACACCTTC.

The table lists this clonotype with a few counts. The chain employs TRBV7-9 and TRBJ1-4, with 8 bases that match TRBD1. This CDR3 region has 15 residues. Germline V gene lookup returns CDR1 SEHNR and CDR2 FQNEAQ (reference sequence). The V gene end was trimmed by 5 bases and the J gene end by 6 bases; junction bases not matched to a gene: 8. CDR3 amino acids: CASSQIQGVDEKLFF. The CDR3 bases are TGTGCCAGCAGCCAAATACAGGGGGTCGATGAAAAACTGTTTTTT.

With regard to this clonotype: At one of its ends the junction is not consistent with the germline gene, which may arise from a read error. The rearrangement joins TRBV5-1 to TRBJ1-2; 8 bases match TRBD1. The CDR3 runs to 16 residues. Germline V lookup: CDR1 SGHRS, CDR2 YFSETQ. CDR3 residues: CASSSDRAFTPYGHTF. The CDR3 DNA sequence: TGCGCCAGCAGCTCGGACAGGGCCTTTACGCCCTATGGCCACACCTTC.

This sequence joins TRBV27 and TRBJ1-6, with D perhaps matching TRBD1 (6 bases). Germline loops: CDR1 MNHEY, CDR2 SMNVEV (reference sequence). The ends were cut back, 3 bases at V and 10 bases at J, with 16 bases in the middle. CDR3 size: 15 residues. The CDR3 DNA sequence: TGTGCCAGCAGTTTTAGGGGACAAAGGGGGTCACCCCTCCACTTT. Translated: CASSFRGQRGSPLHF.

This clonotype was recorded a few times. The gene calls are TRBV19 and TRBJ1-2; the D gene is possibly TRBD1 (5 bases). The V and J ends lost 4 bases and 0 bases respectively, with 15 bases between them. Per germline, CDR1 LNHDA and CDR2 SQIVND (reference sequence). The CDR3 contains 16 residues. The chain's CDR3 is CASSRPTGPTNYGYTF. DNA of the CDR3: TGTGCCAGTAGTAGGCCGACGGGACCGACTAACTATGGCTACACCTTC. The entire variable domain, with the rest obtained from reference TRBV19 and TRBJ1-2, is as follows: DGGITQSPKYLFRKEGQNVTLSCEQNLNHDAMYWYRQDPGQGLRLIYYSQIVNDFQKGDIAEGYSVSREKKESFPLTVTSAQKNPTAFYLCASSRPTGPTNYGYTFGSGTRLTVV.

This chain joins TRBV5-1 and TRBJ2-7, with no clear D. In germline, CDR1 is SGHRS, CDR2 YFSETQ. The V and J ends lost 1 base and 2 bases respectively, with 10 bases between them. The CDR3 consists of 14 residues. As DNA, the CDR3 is TGCGCCAGCAGCTTGATAGCCAACACCTACGAGCAGTACTTC. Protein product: CASSLIANTYEQYF.

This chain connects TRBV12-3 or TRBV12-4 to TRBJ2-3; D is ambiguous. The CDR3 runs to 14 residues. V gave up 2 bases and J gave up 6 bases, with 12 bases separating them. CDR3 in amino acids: CASSLRSTRDTQYF. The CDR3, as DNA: TGTGCCAGCAGTTTACGGTCTACGCGGGATACGCAGTATTTT.

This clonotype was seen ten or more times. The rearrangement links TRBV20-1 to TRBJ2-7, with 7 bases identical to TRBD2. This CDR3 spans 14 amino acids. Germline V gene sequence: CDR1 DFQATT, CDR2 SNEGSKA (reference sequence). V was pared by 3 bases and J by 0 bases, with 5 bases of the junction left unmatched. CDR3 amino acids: CSARRVAGSYEQYF. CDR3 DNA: TGCAGTGCTAGGAGGGTAGCGGGCTCCTACGAGCAGTACTTC.